What follows are 22 T cell receptor beta chains derived from one specimen sequenced in a study of graft-versus-host responses after intestinal transplantation. Measured with immunoSEQ multiplex PCR; TCRdb has only the in-frame clones, and not every one. This sample has about 40,000 clones; 93% occur once, and the top ten carry less than 4%. This specimen consisted of PBMCs, obtained 700 to 850 days after intestinal transplantation. The receptors here all came from a human patient who received an intestinal transplant, so some T cells may come from the graft donor.

This clone occurred once. The gene calls are TRBV10-3 and TRBJ1-4; the D gene is possibly TRBD1 (5 bases). Germline-derived CDR1 and CDR2 are ENHRY and SYGVKD. V was trimmed by 7 bases and J by 4 bases, leaving 10 bases between them. CDR3 length: 13 amino acids. CDR3 protein: CAITRDLNEKLFF. CDR3 nucleotides: TGTGCCATCACCCGGGACCTTAATGAAAAACTGTTTTTT.

The V gene is TRBV6-5, the J gene TRBJ2-2; D remains ambiguous. Germline CDR1 reads MNHEY; CDR2 reads SVGAGI. This CDR3 comprises 15 residues. Deletions cut 2 bases from V and 1 base from J, with 8 bases between. The CDR3 reads CASSYGSGNTGELFF. In DNA, the CDR3 is TGTGCCAGCAGTTACGGATCCGGGAACACCGGGGAGCTGTTTTTT.

This chain joins TRBV19 and TRBJ1-5, with D perhaps matching TRBD1 (6 bases). The germline V gene encodes CDR1 LNHDA and CDR2 SQIVND (reference sequence). The ends were cut back, 6 bases at V and 2 bases at J, with 11 bases in the middle. CDR3 length: 14 amino acids. The CDR3 protein is CASSSGGGNQPQHF. As DNA, the CDR3 is TGTGCCAGTAGCAGTGGGGGCGGCAATCAGCCCCAGCATTTT.

The V gene is TRBV6-6, the J gene TRBJ2-6, with D hard to call. This CDR3 has 15 amino acids. The germline V gene encodes CDR1 MNHNY and CDR2 SVGAGI (reference sequence). Trimming took off 0 bases at V and 2 bases at J, with 5 bases between the two ends. CDR3 loop: CASSYSETGANVLTF. The CDR3 bases are TGTGCCAGCAGTTACTCAGAGACTGGGGCCAACGTCCTGACTTTC.

The chain links TRBV4-1 to TRBJ2-7; 9 positions agree with TRBD1. The CDR3 has 15 residues. Per the germline V gene, CDR1 is MGHRA and CDR2 is YSYEKL. V dropped 1 base and J dropped 8; count of bases not matched to a gene: 9. The CDR3 loop is CASSQVGGQGLQQYF. The CDR3 coding sequence is TGCGCCAGCAGCCAAGTTGGAGGACAGGGGTTGCAGCAGTACTTC.

V is TRBV28 and J is TRBJ2-3, with TRBD2 matching over 11 bases. The V gene's germline CDR1 is MDHEN and CDR2 SYDVKM. With 4 bases clipped from V and 4 bases from J, the junction kept 10 bases outside the gene matches. The CDR3 length is 17 residues. CDR3: CASSWDFSGRAADTQYF. CDR3 DNA sequence: TGTGCCAGCAGTTGGGACTTTAGCGGGAGGGCTGCAGATACGCAGTATTTT.

The V gene is TRBV5-6, the J gene TRBJ2-7; D uncertain. Germline V lookup: CDR1 SGHDT, CDR2 YYEEEE. Trimming cost V 6 bases and J 3 bases, with 10 bases left between them. The CDR3 has 12 amino acids. CDR3 protein: CASTGWSYEQYF. The CDR3 bases are TGTGCCAGCACGGGTTGGAGCTACGAGCAGTACTTC.

This sequence joins TRBV6-6 and TRBJ1-6; 7 positions match TRBD1. V lost 5 bases and J lost 5; bases outside the gene matches: 6. Germline lookup yields CDR1 MNHNY and CDR2 SVGAGI (reference sequence). The CDR3 length is 15 residues. The DNA for the CDR3 is TGTGCCAGCAGTCCATGGGACAGCGATAATTCACCCCTCCACTTT. Its translation is CASSPWDSDNSPLHF.

The chain has TRBV5-1 and TRBJ1-1; 7 nucleotides line up with TRBD1. The length of the CDR3 is 12 residues. The V gene end was trimmed by 4 bases and the J gene end by 6 bases; junction bases not matched to a gene: 3. CDR1 and CDR2 (germline): SGHRS, YFSETQ. The CDR3 region has the DNA TGCGCCAGCAGCGGGGGACAGCCTGAAGCTTTCTTT. The encoded protein is CASSGGQPEAFF.

With respect to this clone: In the same sample, other DNA sequences code for this CDR3. The chain uses TRBV6-5 and TRBJ1-5; D is unresolved. This CDR3 region has 14 residues. Germline V gene lookup returns CDR1 MNHEY and CDR2 SVGAGI. The germline V and J ends were trimmed by 2 bases and 4 bases, with 9 bases remaining between them. The CDR3 loop is CASSYTQRNQPQHF. The CDR3, as DNA: TGTGCCAGCAGTTACACCCAACGGAATCAGCCCCAGCATTTT.

The V and J genes are TRBV11-2 and TRBJ2-7, with a tentative D call TRBD1 (6 bases). The CDR3 spans 13 residues. The ends were cut back, 6 bases at V and 3 bases at J, with 12 bases in the middle. In germline, CDR1 is SGHAT, CDR2 FQNNGV. This CDR3 reads CASRGTNYYEQYF. DNA for the CDR3: TGTGCCAGCAGGGGGACAAACTACTACGAGCAGTACTTC.

V and J are TRBV5-1 and TRBJ1-1; possibly TRBD1 for D (6 bases). The CDR3 runs 15 residues. V lost 0 bases and J lost 2, with 11 bases in between. In germline, CDR1 is SGHRS, CDR2 YFSETQ. This chain's CDR3 is CASSLAQTGNTEAFF. For the CDR3, the DNA is TGCGCCAGCAGCTTGGCTCAGACAGGTAACACTGAAGCTTTCTTT.

The rearrangement joins TRBV6-6 to TRBJ1-1, with a possible D match to TRBD1 (5 bases). Trimming took off 0 bases at V and 0 bases at J, with 8 bases between the two ends. The CDR3 has 15 residues. Per the germline V gene, CDR1 is MNHNY and CDR2 is SVGAGI (reference sequence). The CDR3 DNA sequence: TGTGCCAGCAGTTACTCGATGGGGCTGAACACTGAAGCTTTCTTT. Translating it yields CASSYSMGLNTEAFF.

The chain links TRBV6-6 to TRBJ2-7; D possibly corresponds to TRBD1 (6 bases). Germline lookup yields CDR1 MNHNY and CDR2 SVGAGI (reference sequence). This CDR3 comprises 14 residues. The V end was cut by 10 bases, the J end by 2 bases, with 18 bases between. CDR3 sequence reads: CATTAPRGTYEQYF. The CDR3 coding sequence is TGTGCCACCACTGCTCCCAGGGGAACCTACGAGCAGTACTTC.

The rearrangement joins TRBV19 to TRBJ2-3, with a tentative D call TRBD1 (5 bases). CDR1 is LNHDA and CDR2 is SQIVND in the germline V gene (reference sequence). Trimming cost V 3 bases and J 0 bases, with 16 bases left between them. The CDR3 runs to 17 residues. CDR3: CASSINFGRVSTDTQYF. In DNA, the CDR3 is TGTGCCAGTAGTATTAACTTCGGCAGGGTTAGCACAGATACGCAGTATTTT. The full variable domain, with the rest looked up from reference TRBV19 and TRBJ2-3, is DGGITQSPKYLFRKEGQNVTLSCEQNLNHDAMYWYRQDPGQGLRLIYYSQIVNDFQKGDIAEGYSVSREKKESFPLTVTSAQKNPTAFYLCASSINFGRVSTDTQYFGPGTRLTVL.

The table lists this clone with a count of one. The chain recombines TRBV18 with TRBJ2-7; D possibly corresponds to TRBD2 (6 bases). The ends were cut back, 2 bases at V and 0 bases at J, with 14 bases in the middle. Germline CDR1 and CDR2: KGHSH and LQKENI. CDR3 size: 16 residues. The CDR3 protein is CASSPNGVGGSYEQYF. The CDR3 coding sequence is TGTGCCAGCTCACCAAACGGAGTGGGGGGCTCCTACGAGCAGTACTTC.

The chain carries TRBV7-6 and TRBJ2-1, with 7 bases identical to TRBD2. The CDR3 extends over 13 amino acids. Germline V gene sequence: CDR1 SGHVS, CDR2 FNYEAQ. The V gene end was trimmed by 5 bases and the J gene end by 9 bases; junction bases not matched to a gene: 7. In DNA, the CDR3 is TGTGCCAGCAGCCCAAGCGGGAAGGTTGAGCAGTTCTTC. Its protein is CASSPSGKVEQFF.

The genes are TRBV6-5 and TRBJ1-6; D is ambiguous. The germline gives CDR1 MNHEY, CDR2 SVGAGI. This CDR3 comprises 15 residues. The V and J ends lost 2 bases and 7 bases respectively, with 12 bases between them. In DNA, the CDR3 is TGTGCCAGCAGTTACAATCTAAGTCCAAATTCACCCCTCCACTTT. This encodes CASSYNLSPNSPLHF.

This chain uses TRBV18 with TRBJ2-1; D may be TRBD1 (5 bases). The CDR3 contains 17 residues. With 6 bases removed from V and 3 bases from J, the gap between germline ends came to 21 bases. Germline V gene sequence: CDR1 KGHSH, CDR2 LQKENI. CDR3 loop: CASSRSRVDRDYNEQFF. The CDR3 region has the DNA TGTGCCAGCTCCCGCTCAAGGGTAGACAGAGACTACAATGAGCAGTTCTTC.

The V and J genes are TRBV5-1 and TRBJ1-1; D is uncertain. V was cut by 4 bases and J by 8 bases, with 12 bases left in between. Germline V gene lookup returns CDR1 SGHRS and CDR2 YFSETQ. CDR3 length equals 12 residues. The DNA of the CDR3 is TGCGCCAGCAGCCTCCCCTACAGCGAAGCTTTCTTT. As protein: CASSLPYSEAFF. Full variable domain (outside the CDR3, taken from reference TRBV5-1 and TRBJ1-1): KAGVTQTPRYLIKTRGQQVTLSCSPISGHRSVSWYQQTPGQGLQFLFEYFSETQRNKGNFPGRFSGRQFSNSRSEMNVSTLELGDSALYLCASSLPYSEAFFGQGTRLTVV.

The chain links TRBV9 to TRBJ2-7; a weak D match, TRBD1 (6 bases). Germline CDR1 SGDLS, CDR2 YYNGEE. The CDR3 runs to 14 residues. Trimming took 3 bases from V and 4 from J, leaving 14 bases between them. The CDR3 region is CASSGGPNPYEQYF. The DNA for the CDR3 is TGTGCCAGCAGCGGGGGGCCAAACCCTTACGAGCAGTACTTC.

J is TRBJ2-3 and V is TRBV9; tentatively, D is TRBD1 (6 bases). Germline assignment: CDR1 SGDLS and CDR2 YYNGEE. V dropped 3 bases and J dropped 6 bases, with 20 bases sitting between them. The CDR3 contains 16 residues. CDR3 nucleotide sequence: TGTGCCAGCAGCGCGGGACACAGAGGACTTTCGGATACGCAGTATTTT. It translates to CASSAGHRGLSDTQYF.